These T cell receptor beta chains were read from a single sample in a study of blood T cells in healthy people across ages. TCRdb reanalysed the 5' RACE reads using MiXCR and keeps one entry per CDR3 protein. The table includes roughly 1.6 million distinct CDR3 sequences, almost 35% detected once. Sequencing was performed on blood. All receptors derive from a woman aged 25-40 years in good health. Each CDR3 is given with its conserved first and last residue. D genes are given only for firm matches. The listing skips clone size in some rows; elsewhere it reads once, few, many or a size class.

TRBV29-1,few,TRBD2,TRBJ2-3,CSVENGGSTDTQYF,TGCAGCGTTGAAAACGGGGGGAGCACAGATACGCAGTATTTT
TRBV25-1,-,TRBD1,TRBJ2-7,CASSEPDRRVEQYF,TGTGCCAGCAGTGAGCCGGACAGGCGCGTCGAGCAGTACTTC
TRBV29-1,many,-,TRBJ1-2,CSAKGLYGYTF,TGCAGCGCCAAGGGCCTCTATGGCTACACCTTC
TRBV27,-,TRBD2,TRBJ2-1,CASSPQGLARYGEQFF,TGTGCCAGCAGTCCGCAGGGACTAGCGAGGTACGGTGAGCAGTTCTTC
TRBV20-1,few,TRBD2,TRBJ2-3,CSARDGTSGPVGGTDTQYF,TGCAGTGCTAGAGATGGGACTAGCGGACCCGTGGGGGGCACAGATACGCAGTATTTT
TRBV11-2,few,TRBD1,TRBJ1-5,CASKKQGFSNQPQHF,TGTGCCAGTAAAAAACAGGGGTTTAGCAATCAGCCCCAGCATTTT
TRBV4-1,-,-,TRBJ1-6,CASSLPPWPPLHF,TGCGCCAGCAGCCTCCCGCCGTGGCCACCCCTCCACTTT
TRBV20-1,few,-,TRBJ1-6,CSARDTNRWDSPLHF,TGCAGTGCTAGAGATACGAACAGGTGGGATTCACCCCTCCACTTT
TRBV5-1,many,TRBD1,TRBJ2-7,CASSPRTGSAYEQYF,TGCGCCAGCAGCCCTCGGACAGGGAGCGCCTACGAGCAGTACTTC
TRBV5-1,-,TRBD2,TRBJ2-5,CASSIMGGQETQYF,TGCGCCAGCAGCATAATGGGGGGGCAAGAGACCCAGTACTTC
TRBV28,-,-,TRBJ2-5,CASRLAGYQETQYF,TGTGCCAGCAGACTCGCGGGGTACCAAGAGACCCAGTACTTC
TRBV20-1,-,-,TRBJ2-7,CSARFRSGGPYEQYF,TGCAGTGCTAGGTTTAGGAGCGGAGGGCCCTACGAGCAGTACTTC
TRBV3-1,-,-,TRBJ2-7,CASSQDARASYEQYF,TGTGCCAGCAGCCAAGATGCCAGGGCGTCCTACGAGCAGTACTTC
TRBV20-1,-,TRBD2,TRBJ2-3,CSASLGRGTDTQYF,TGCAGTGCTAGTCTAGGGAGGGGCACAGATACGCAGTATTTT
TRBV29-1,-,-,TRBJ2-3,CSVRGVSTDTQYF,TGCAGCGTAAGGGGTGTAAGCACAGATACGCAGTATTTT
TRBV20-1,-,TRBD2,TRBJ2-3,CSARGSSGRQDTQYF,TGCAGTGCTAGAGGCTCTAGCGGGAGACAAGATACGCAGTATTTT
TRBV5-5,-,-,TRBJ2-7,CASSWGTGQYYEQYF,TGTGCCAGCAGCTGGGGAACAGGGCAATACTACGAGCAGTACTTC
TRBV6-4,-,TRBD2,TRBJ2-1,CASSDKAGVHNEQFF,TGTGCCAGCAGTGACAAAGCGGGAGTACACAATGAGCAGTTCTTC
TRBV7-8,few,-,TRBJ2-1,CASSLLGAGNEQFF,TGTGCCAGCAGCTTATTGGGGGCGGGCAATGAGCAGTTCTTC
TRBV21-1,-,-,TRBJ2-2,CASSKTQGPANTGELFF,TGTGCCAGCAGCAAAACCCAGGGACCAGCGAACACCGGGGAGCTGTTTTTT
TRBV20-1,-,TRBD2,TRBJ2-7,CSAQKASGGYEQYF,TGCAGTGCTCAGAAGGCTAGCGGGGGCTACGAGCAGTACTTC
TRBV9,few,-,TRBJ2-5,CASSVSGETQYF,TGTGCCAGCAGCGTCTCGGGGGAGACCCAGTACTTC
TRBV6-6,-,-,TRBJ2-5,CASRGFQRETQYF,TGTGCCAGCAGAGGTTTTCAGAGGGAGACCCAGTACTTC
TRBV29-1,-,-,TRBJ2-1,CSVVTVEQFF,TGCAGCGTTGTGACGGTAGAGCAGTTCTTC
TRBV6-6,-,TRBD1,TRBJ1-1,CASSRLGTGVRNTEAFF,TGTGCCAGCAGCCGTCTCGGGACAGGCGTTCGGAACACTGAAGCTTTCTTT
TRBV5-4,-,TRBD2,TRBJ2-7,CASSLGPREGYEQYF,TGTGCCAGCAGCTTGGGCCCCCGGGAGGGCTACGAGCAGTACTTC
TRBV14,once,-,TRBJ2-3,CASSTGRRDTQYF,TGTGCCAGCAGCACAGGGCGACGAGACACGCAGTATTTT
TRBV20-1,many,TRBD1,TRBJ2-3,CSASYTPEDRYTDTQYF,TGCAGTGCTAGCTATACTCCCGAGGACAGGTACACAGATACGCAGTATTTT
TRBV27,few,TRBD2,TRBJ2-1,CASSRTPGLAGGYGEQFF,TGTGCCAGCAGTCGAACCCCGGGGCTAGCGGGAGGCTATGGTGAGCAGTTCTTC
TRBV5-1,-,-,TRBJ2-2,CASSLITGRSSTGERFF,TGCGCCAGCAGCTTGATTACAGGGAGATCTTCCACCGGGGAGCGGTTTTTT
TRBV7-6,-,-,TRBJ2-1,CASSPPPRPGQSGNEQFF,TGTGCCAGCAGCCCTCCCCCGCGACCGGGCCAAAGCGGGAATGAGCAGTTCTTC
TRBV20-1,few,-,TRBJ1-1,CSARDRRRNTEAFF,TGCAGTGCTAGAGATCGCCGCAGGAACACTGAAGCTTTCTTT
TRBV7-2,-,-,TRBJ2-1,CASSPGPVTYNEQFF,TGTGCCAGCAGCCCGGGACCGGTAACCTACAATGAGCAGTTCTTC
TRBV20-1,few,TRBD2,TRBJ2-3,CSAEGLPQADTQYF,TGCAGTGCTGAGGGACTACCACAGGCAGATACGCAGTATTTT
TRBV2,-,-,TRBJ2-5,CASSADQETQYF,TGTGCCAGCAGCGCCGATCAAGAGACCCAGTACTTC
TRBV7-9,many,-,TRBJ2-3,CASSLAVTSTDTQYF,TGTGCCAGCAGCTTAGCGGTTACTAGCACAGATACGCAGTATTTT
TRBV11-2,-,-,TRBJ2-1,CASSLVPRLGYNEQFF,TGTGCCAGCAGCTTAGTACCCCGACTAGGGTACAATGAGCAGTTCTTC
TRBV2,few,-,TRBJ2-7,CASRSGQHYEQYF,TGTGCCAGCCGTTCTGGACAGCACTACGAGCAGTACTTC
TRBV9,-,TRBD1,TRBJ2-7,CASSVAGTAYEQYF,TGTGCCAGCAGCGTAGCCGGGACAGCATACGAGCAGTACTTC
TRBV6-5,-,TRBD2,TRBJ2-7,CASGQTSGNAYEQYF,TGTGCCAGCGGACAGACTAGCGGGAATGCCTACGAGCAGTACTTC
TRBV7-2,-,TRBD1,TRBJ1-2,CASSTRQGGSGGYTF,TGTGCCAGCAGCACCCGACAGGGCGGTAGTGGTGGCTACACCTTC
TRBV2,few,-,TRBJ1-5,CASSDGPYNQPQHF,TGTGCCAGCAGTGATGGGCCTTACAATCAGCCCCAGCATTTT
TRBV11-2,-,-,TRBJ2-3,CASSFILRTDTQYF,TGTGCCAGCAGCTTCATACTCAGGACAGATACGCAGTATTTT
TRBV27,-,-,TRBJ2-3,CASSLRTVSIDTQYF,TGTGCCAGCAGTTTAAGGACAGTGAGCATAGATACGCAGTATTTT
TRBV29-1,few,-,TRBJ2-2,CSVAYRLTGELFF,TGCAGCGTTGCTTACAGACTCACCGGGGAGCTGTTTTTT